The clone carrying this T cell receptor beta chain was seen more than once but under ten times. Its antigen is not known. This sample is drawn from a study of response to subunit inactivated influenza vaccine. One entry per CDR3 protein results from TCRdb running MiXCR on the RT-PCR reads. The sample holds 650,000 or so distinct CDR3 sequences, about 15% seen once. Broader study findings: The authors proposed limited new T cell recruitment per seasonal influenza vaccination.

Germline V gives CDR1 SGHRS, CDR2 YFSETQ. The CDR3 spans 14 residues. Trimming removed 0 bases from V and 3 bases from J, with 9 bases in between. The gene calls are TRBV5-1 and TRBJ2-5, with D maybe TRBD2 (5 bases). Here the sequenced sample was PBMCs from blood, taken 14 to 15 days before vaccination. The receptor was derived from a man aged 50 to 59 who received an inactivated influenza vaccine. CDR3 DNA sequence: TGCGCCAGCAGCTTGGTACCGAGGGAAGAGACCCAGTACTTC. Its translation: CASSLVPREETQYF.